One TCR beta chain is described in this entry. The specificity of this receptor is unknown. Base qualities are not provided; no much larger clone lies one nucleotide away. These data originate in a study of blood T cell repertoires in COVID-19 (dated by TCRdb to 2020 to 2021). Describing the broader study: Samples covering the acute and convalescent phases of COVID-19 were provided by collaborators in the United States, Italy and Spain. The material from the prospective study consisted of cDNA or gDNA derived from T cells, B-cell-depleted T cells, or PBMCs. Deeply sampled blood TCRbeta repertoires from subjects exposed to, actively infected with, or recovered from COVID-19 were included in the dataset. A freely available public database, intended as a resource for researchers studying the immune response to SARS-CoV-2, is where the repertoires were released. Samples came from the ongoing ImmuneRACE study (first 160 participants) plus 1,254 subjects from 6 global collaborators. Nearly every sample came with metadata listing a de-identified subject ID, COVID-19 status, age in years and sex. Where available, HLA class I and class II types were obtained from metadata supplied by the sample provider rather than from assay-based typing.

Study-wide conclusions, independent of this receptor: How much clinical and demographic metadata was included differed by source and by participant, and the metadata was provided uncurated.

TCRbeta CDR3 regions were amplified from genomic DNA by means of the immunoSEQ Assay, a bias-controlled multiplex PCR. On the study's bioinformatics: The number of nucleated cells in each sample was estimated from the amplification of reference gene primers within the assay. Sequence reads were collapsed and filtered to measure the absolute abundance of every unique TCRbeta CDR3 rearrangement. For each sample, productive Simpson clonality was calculated by taking the square root of Simpson's diversity index across productive rearrangements. TCRdb obtained this table from immuneACCESS and retained in-frame rearrangements with V and J assigned. These tables miss some clones; where compared with another copy, unresolved V genes account for less than half of the shortfall, and the remainder is unexplained. V, J and clone size are those of that table, while D and trimming were read from the DNA. This sample has about 160,000 clones in its table, and just under 95% of those were observed once. Of the sample, about 4.5% falls within the top ten clones.

Whole blood was collected in K2EDTA tubes by collaborating institutions according to the institutions' own protocols. For TCRbeta analysis, collaborators shipped samples in one of three forms: frozen whole blood, isolated PBMCs, or DNA extracted from either of those sample types. Spanning cysteine to phenylalanine, the CDR3 consists of 16 amino acids. Here the CDR3 DNA is all that survives: 48 bases in frame from base 1. Relative to germline, V is missing 3 bases and J is missing 4 bases, with 13 bases of the junction outside any gene match. CDR1 and CDR2 are drawn from the germline V gene: SQVTM, ANQGSEA.

This chain is built from TRBV29-1 and TRBJ2-5, and 8 junctional nucleotides match TRBD2. The receptor was derived from a woman aged 45-65 years with acute or convalescent COVID-19. Sequencing used peripheral blood. The DNA sequence is given as TGCAGCGTTGACGGGCTAGCGGGTGTATGGAGAGAGACCCAGTACTTC. It is translated as CSVDGLAGVWRETQYF.